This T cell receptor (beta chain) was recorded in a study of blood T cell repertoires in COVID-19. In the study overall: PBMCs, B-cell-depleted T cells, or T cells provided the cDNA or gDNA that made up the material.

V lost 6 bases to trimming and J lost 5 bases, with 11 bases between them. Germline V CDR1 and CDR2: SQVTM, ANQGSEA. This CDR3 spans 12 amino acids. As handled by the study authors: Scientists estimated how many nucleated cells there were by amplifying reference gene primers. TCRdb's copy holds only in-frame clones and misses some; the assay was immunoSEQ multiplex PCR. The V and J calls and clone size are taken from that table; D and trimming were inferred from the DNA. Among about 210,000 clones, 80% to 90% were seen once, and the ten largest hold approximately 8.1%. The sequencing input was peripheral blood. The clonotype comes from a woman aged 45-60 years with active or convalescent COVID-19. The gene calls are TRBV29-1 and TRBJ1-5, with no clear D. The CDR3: CSVGDKDQPQHF. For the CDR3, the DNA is TGCAGCGTGGGTGACAAAGATCAGCCCCAGCATTTT.